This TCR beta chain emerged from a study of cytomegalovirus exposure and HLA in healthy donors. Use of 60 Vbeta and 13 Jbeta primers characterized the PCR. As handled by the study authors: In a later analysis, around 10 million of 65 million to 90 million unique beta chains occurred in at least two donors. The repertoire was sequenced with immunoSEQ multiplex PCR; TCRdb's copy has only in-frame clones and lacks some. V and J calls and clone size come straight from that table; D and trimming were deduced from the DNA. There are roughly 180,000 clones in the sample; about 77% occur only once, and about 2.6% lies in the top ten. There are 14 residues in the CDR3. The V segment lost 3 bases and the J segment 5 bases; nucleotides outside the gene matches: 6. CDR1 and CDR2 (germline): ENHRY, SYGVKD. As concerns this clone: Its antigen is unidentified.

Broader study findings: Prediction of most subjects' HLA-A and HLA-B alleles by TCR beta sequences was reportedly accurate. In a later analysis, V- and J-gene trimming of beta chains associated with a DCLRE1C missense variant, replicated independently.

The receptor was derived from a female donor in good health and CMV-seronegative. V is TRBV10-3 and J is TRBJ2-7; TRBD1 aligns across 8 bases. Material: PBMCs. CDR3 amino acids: CAISEILDRDEQYF. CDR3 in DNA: TGTGCCATCAGTGAAATCCTGGACAGGGACGAGCAGTACTTC.